These 9 T cell receptor beta chains share one sample of origin, sequenced in a study of glioma-infiltrating T cells after dendritic cell vaccination. The method was immunoSEQ multiplex PCR; TCRdb's version includes in-frame clones alone and lacks a portion of them. This table has roughly 100,000 clones, roughly 79% appearing once. Sample: blood, taken before dendritic cell vaccination. These receptors originate from a human donor with glioblastoma.

V gene TRBV4-1 combines with J gene TRBJ2-3; 11 bases line up with TRBD2. Unmatched junction bases numbered 10, after V lost 0 bases and J lost 5 bases. Per the germline V gene, CDR1 is MGHRA and CDR2 is YSYEKL. The CDR3 is 18 residues long. The CDR3, as DNA: TGCGCCAGCAGCCAAGATCGTAGCGGGGGGGCCCTTCAAGATACGCAGTATTTT. Its translation is CASSQDRSGGALQDTQYF.

This chain joins TRBV11-3 and TRBJ2-3, with 13 bases identical to TRBD2. J was trimmed by 2 bases and V by 5 bases; bases with no gene match: 10. This CDR3 comprises 18 residues. From germline, CDR1 is SGHNT and CDR2 YENEEA. CDR3 coding DNA: TGTGCCAGCAGCCCAACTAGCGGGGGGGCCCAAAACACAGATACGCAGTATTTT. As protein: CASSPTSGGAQNTDTQYF.

V is TRBV7-2 and J is TRBJ2-3; D uncertain. The length of the CDR3 is 13 residues. Trimming removed 0 bases from V and 2 bases from J, with 3 bases in between. Germline values: CDR1 SGHTA, CDR2 FQGNSA. DNA of the CDR3: TGTGCCAGCAGCTTAGCCTTCACAGATACGCAGTATTTT. As protein: CASSLAFTDTQYF.

The V and J genes are TRBV11-1 and TRBJ2-1; tentatively, D is TRBD1 (5 bases). CDR1 and CDR2 from the germline V gene are SGHAT and FQDESV (reference sequence). V was shortened by 3 bases and J by 5 bases, with 8 bases between the two germline ends. This CDR3 contains 13 residues. The CDR3 loop reads CASSFDRNNEQFF. In nucleotides, the CDR3 is TGTGCCAGCAGCTTCGACAGAAACAATGAGCAGTTCTTC. Looking up the rest from reference TRBV11-1 and TRBJ2-1 gives the full variable domain: EAEVAQSPRYKITEKSQAVAFWCDPISGHATLYWYRQILGQGPELLVQFQDESVVDDSQLPKDRFSAERLKGVDSTLKIQPAELGDSAMYLCASSFDRNNEQFFGPGTRLTVL.

The V gene is TRBV11-3, the J gene TRBJ1-5; D is unclear. Per germline, CDR1 SGHNT and CDR2 YENEEA. The CDR3 runs to 16 residues. V lost 1 base, J lost 0 bases, and 10 bases lay in between. The CDR3 DNA reads as TGTGCCAGCAGCTTAGGTGAGGAAATTAGCAATCAGCCCCAGCATTTT. Translation gives CASSLGEEISNQPQHF.

J is TRBJ2-7 and V is TRBV6-1; tentatively, D is TRBD1 (6 bases). The germline gives CDR1 MNHNS, CDR2 SASEGT. Trimming removed 8 bases from V and 2 bases from J, with 13 bases in between. The CDR3 has 13 amino acids. The chain's CDR3 is CASEGTGTYEQYF. As DNA, the CDR3 is TGTGCCAGCGAGGGTACAGGGACCTACGAGCAGTACTTC.

The chain has TRBV29-1 and TRBJ2-7, with D maybe TRBD1 (5 bases). The CDR3 totals 12 residues. V lost 3 bases and J 0 bases, leaving 6 bases between the germline ends. The germline gives CDR1 SQVTM, CDR2 ANQGSEA. This CDR3 reads CSVDDSSYEQYF. The CDR3 coding sequence is TGCAGCGTTGATGACAGCTCCTACGAGCAGTACTTC.

V and J are TRBV11-2 and TRBJ2-7; the match to TRBD1 covers 7 bases. This CDR3 is built from 16 residues. The V gene's germline CDR1 is SGHAT and CDR2 FQNNGV. With V trimmed by 2 bases and J by 1 base, 8 bases remained unmatched. This CDR3 is CASSLRPGTASYEQYF. As DNA, the CDR3 is TGTGCCAGCAGCTTACGTCCCGGGACAGCGTCCTACGAGCAGTACTTC.

The J gene is TRBJ1-1, the V gene TRBV7-8; 7 bases line up with TRBD1. V was clipped by 5 bases and J by 4 bases; unmatched bases: 13. Germline-derived CDR1 and CDR2 are SGHVS and FQNEAQ. CDR3 length equals 16 residues. CDR3 in amino acids: CASSAWTQGVGTEAFF. As DNA, the CDR3 is TGTGCCAGCAGCGCATGGACGCAGGGGGTGGGCACTGAAGCTTTCTTT. Combining the CDR3 with reference TRBV7-8 and TRBJ1-1 gives the whole variable domain GAGVSQSPRYKVAKRGQDVALRCDPISGHVSLFWYQQALGQGPEFLTYFQNEAQLDKSGLPSDRFFAERPEGSVSTLKIQRTQQEDSAVYLCASSAWTQGVGTEAFFGQGTRLTVV.